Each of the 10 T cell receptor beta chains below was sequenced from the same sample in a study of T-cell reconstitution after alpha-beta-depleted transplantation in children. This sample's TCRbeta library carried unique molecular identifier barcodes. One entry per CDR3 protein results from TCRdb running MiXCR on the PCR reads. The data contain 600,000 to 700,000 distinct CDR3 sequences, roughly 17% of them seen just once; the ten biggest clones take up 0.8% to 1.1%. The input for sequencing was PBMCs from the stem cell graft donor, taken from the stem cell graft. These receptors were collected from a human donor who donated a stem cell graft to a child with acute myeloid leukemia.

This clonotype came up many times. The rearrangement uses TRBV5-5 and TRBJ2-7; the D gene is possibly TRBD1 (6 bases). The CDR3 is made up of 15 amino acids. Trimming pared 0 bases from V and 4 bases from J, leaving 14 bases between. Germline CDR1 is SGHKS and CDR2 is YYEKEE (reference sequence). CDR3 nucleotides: TGTGCCAGCAGCTTGGCCGTGGGGGCACAATACGAGCAGTACGTC. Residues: CASSLAVGAQYEQYV.

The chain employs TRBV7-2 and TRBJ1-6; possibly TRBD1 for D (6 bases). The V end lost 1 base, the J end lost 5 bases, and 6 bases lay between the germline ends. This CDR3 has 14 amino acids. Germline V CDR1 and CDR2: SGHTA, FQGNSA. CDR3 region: CASSLGDNNSPLHF. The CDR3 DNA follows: TGTGCCAGCAGCTTAGGGGACAATAATTCACCCCTCCACTTT.

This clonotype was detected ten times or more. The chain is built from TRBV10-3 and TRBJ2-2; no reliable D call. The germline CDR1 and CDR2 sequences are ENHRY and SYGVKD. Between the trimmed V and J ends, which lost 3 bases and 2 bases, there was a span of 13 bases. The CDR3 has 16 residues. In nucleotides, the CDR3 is TGTGCCATCAGTGACCTTCCCAGATACAACACCGGGGAGCTGTTTTTT. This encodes CAISDLPRYNTGELFF.

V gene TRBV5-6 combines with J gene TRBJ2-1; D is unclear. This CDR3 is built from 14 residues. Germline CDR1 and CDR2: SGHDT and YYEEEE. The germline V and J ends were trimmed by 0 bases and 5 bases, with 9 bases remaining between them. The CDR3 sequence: CASSLDAENNEQFF. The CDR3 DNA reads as TGTGCCAGCAGCTTGGATGCTGAAAACAATGAGCAGTTCTTC.

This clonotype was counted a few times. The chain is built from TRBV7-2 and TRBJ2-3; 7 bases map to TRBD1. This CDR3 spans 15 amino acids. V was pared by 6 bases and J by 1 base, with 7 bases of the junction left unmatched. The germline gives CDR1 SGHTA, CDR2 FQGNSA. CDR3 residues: CASSYRGRGTDTQYF. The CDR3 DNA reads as TGTGCCAGCAGTTACAGGGGTAGGGGCACAGATACGCAGTATTTT.

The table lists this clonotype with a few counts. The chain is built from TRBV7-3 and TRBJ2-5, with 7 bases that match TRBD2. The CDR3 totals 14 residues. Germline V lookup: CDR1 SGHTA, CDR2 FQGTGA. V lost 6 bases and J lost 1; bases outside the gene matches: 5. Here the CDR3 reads CASSWGGPQETQYF. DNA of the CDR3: TGTGCCAGCAGTTGGGGGGGACCCCAAGAGACCCAGTACTTC. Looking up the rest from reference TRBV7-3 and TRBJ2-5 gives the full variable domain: GAGVSQTPSNKVTEKGKYVELRCDPISGHTALYWYRQSLGQGPEFLIYFQGTGAADDSGLPNDRFFAVRPEGSVSTLKIQRTERGDSAVYLCASSWGGPQETQYFGPGTRLLVL.

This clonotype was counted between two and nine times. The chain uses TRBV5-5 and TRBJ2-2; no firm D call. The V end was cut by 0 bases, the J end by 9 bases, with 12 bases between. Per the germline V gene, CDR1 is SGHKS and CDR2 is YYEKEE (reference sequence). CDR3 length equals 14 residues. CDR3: CASSLVQPSRELFF. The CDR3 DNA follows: TGTGCCAGCAGCTTGGTGCAGCCCTCCAGGGAGCTGTTTTTT. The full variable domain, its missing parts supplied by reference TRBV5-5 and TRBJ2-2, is DAGVTQSPTHLIKTRGQQVTLRCSPISGHKSVSWYQQVLGQGPQFIFQYYEKEERGRGNFPDRFSARQFPNYSSELNVNALLLGDSALYLCASSLVQPSRELFFGEGSRLTVL.

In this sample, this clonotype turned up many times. The CDR3 DNA is TGCAGTACCCACAGTAGGGGGAACACTGAAGCTTTCTTT. Its protein is CSTHSRGNTEAFF. J is TRBJ1-1 and V is TRBV20-1; D might be TRBD1 (5 bases). The CDR3 has 13 residues. The V gene's germline CDR1 is DFQATT and CDR2 SNEGSKA (reference sequence). Trimming pared 8 bases from V and 1 base from J, leaving 14 bases between.

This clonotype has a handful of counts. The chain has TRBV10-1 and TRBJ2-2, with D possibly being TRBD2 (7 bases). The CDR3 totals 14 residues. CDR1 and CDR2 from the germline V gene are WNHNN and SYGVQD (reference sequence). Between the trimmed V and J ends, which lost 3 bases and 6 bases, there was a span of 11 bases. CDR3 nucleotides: TGCGCCAGCAGTGAAACGGGGGGCTCCGGGGAGCTGTTTTTT. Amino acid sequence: CASSETGGSGELFF.

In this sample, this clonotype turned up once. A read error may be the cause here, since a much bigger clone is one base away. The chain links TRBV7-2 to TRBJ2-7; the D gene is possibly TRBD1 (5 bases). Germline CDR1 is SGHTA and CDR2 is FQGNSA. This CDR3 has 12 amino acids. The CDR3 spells CASSPSRGHVHF. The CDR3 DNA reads TGTGCCAGCAGCCCGTCCCGCGGACACGTGCATTTC.